This entry describes one T cell receptor (beta chain). Per germline, CDR1 MDHEN and CDR2 SYDVKM. The length of the CDR3 is 15 residues. Trimming stripped 3 bases from V and 2 bases from J, with 12 bases between. This sample stems from a study of shared clonotypes between healthy human individuals. Genomic DNA from each subset was divided evenly over several immunoSEQ plates. Clones were read by immunoSEQ multiplex PCR, and TCRdb kept only the in-frame ones, dropping some. The sample has 640,000 or so clones; more than 70% are singletons. The chain combines TRBV28 with TRBJ2-3; D might be TRBD1 (5 bases). Sequenced material: memory CD4+ T cells sorted from blood. Subset of the sample: CD45RA-negative fraction. This TCR came from a woman aged 25 to 39 in good health. CDR3 sequence: CASSFIGGATDTQYF. Here the CDR3 DNA reads TGTGCCAGCAGTTTTATCGGTGGGGCCACAGATACGCAGTATTTT.